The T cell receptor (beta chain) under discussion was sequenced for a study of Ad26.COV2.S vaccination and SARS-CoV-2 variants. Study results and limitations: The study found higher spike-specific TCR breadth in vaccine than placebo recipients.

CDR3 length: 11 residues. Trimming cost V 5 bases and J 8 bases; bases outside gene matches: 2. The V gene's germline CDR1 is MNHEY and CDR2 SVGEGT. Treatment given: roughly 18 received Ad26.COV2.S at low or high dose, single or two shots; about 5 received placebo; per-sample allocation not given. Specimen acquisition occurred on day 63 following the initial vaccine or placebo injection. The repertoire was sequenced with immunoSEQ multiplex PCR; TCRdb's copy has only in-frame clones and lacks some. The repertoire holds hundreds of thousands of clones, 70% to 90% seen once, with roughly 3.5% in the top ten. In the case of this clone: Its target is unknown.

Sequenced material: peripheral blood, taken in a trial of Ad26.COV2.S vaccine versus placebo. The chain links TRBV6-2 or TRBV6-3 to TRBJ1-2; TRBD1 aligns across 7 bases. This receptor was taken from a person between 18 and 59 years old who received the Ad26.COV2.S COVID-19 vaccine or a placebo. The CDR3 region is CASSDRAGYTF. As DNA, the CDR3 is TGTGCCAGCAGTGACAGGGCCGGCTACACCTTC.